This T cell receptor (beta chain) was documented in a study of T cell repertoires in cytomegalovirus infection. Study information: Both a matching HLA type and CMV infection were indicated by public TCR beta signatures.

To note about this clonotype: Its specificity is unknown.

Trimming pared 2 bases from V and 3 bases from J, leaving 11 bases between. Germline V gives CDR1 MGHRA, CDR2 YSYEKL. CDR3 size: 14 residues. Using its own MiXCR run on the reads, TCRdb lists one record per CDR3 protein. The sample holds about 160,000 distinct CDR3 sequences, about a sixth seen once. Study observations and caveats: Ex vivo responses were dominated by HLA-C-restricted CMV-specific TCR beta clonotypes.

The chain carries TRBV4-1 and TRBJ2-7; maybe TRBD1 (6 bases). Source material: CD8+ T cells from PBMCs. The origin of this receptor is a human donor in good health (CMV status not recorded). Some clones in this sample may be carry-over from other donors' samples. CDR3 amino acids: CASSQPGRGYEQYF. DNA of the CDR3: TGCGCCAGCAGCCAACCCGGCAGGGGCTACGAGCAGTACTTC.